This T cell receptor beta chain was identified in a study of blood T cell repertoires in COVID-19 (dated by TCRdb to 2019 to 2021). Regarding the research as a whole: The collaborator samples originated in the United States, Italy and Spain and spanned the acute and convalescent phases of COVID-19. A freely available public database, intended as a resource for researchers studying the immune response to SARS-CoV-2, is where the repertoires were released. The dataset comprised deeply sampled blood TCRbeta repertoires from subjects exposed to, actively infected with, or recovered from COVID-19. The material from the prospective study consisted of cDNA or gDNA derived from T cells, B-cell-depleted T cells, or PBMCs. The samples were drawn from two sources: the first 160 participants of the ongoing ImmuneRACE study, and 1,000 to 1,500 subjects contributed by 6 global collaborators. Sample metadata almost always included a de-identified subject ID, COVID-19 status, age in years and sex. Where HLA class I and class II types were available, the types were taken from metadata supplied by the sample provider, not from assay-based typing. General conclusions and limits of the study: How much clinical and demographic metadata was included differed by source and by participant, and the metadata was provided uncurated.

TCRbeta CDR3 regions were amplified from genomic DNA by means of the immunoSEQ Assay, a bias-controlled multiplex PCR. As for how the authors treated the data: The number of nucleated cells in each sample was estimated by amplification of reference gene primers within the assay. To quantify the absolute abundance of each unique TCRbeta CDR3 rearrangement, sequence reads were collapsed and filtered. For each sample, productive Simpson clonality was calculated as the square root of Simpson's diversity index across productive rearrangements. Sourced from immuneACCESS, this table was stored by TCRdb with only in-frame sequences that have V and J called. A share of the clones is absent; for the studies checked, an unresolved V gene accounts for under half, and the remainder has no known explanation. The V and J calls and clone size were taken over from that table, and D and trimming were inferred from the DNA. The sample data list approximately 280,000 clones, and around 87% of these were observed just once. The biggest ten clones account for over 2% of the sample.

The table lists this clone with a few counts. There is no known antigen for this receptor. Base qualities are not at hand, and no much larger clone is one base apart. A second Seattle source provided samples from volunteer blood donors who had recovered from COVID-19. The collaborating institutions used their own protocols to collect whole blood in K2EDTA tubes. For TCRbeta analysis, collaborators shipped samples as frozen whole blood, isolated PBMCs, or DNA extracted from either of those sample types. Its CDR3 holds 16 amino acids, cysteine through phenylalanine. This entry keeps only the CDR3 DNA: 48 bases, framed from base 1. The germline V gene encodes CDR1 SNHLY and CDR2 FYNNEI. The junction shows trimming of 7 bases on V and 0 bases on J, and the gene matches do not reach 8 bases of it.

Rearrangement joined TRBV2 to TRBJ1-5; TRBD1 lines up with 8 middle nucleotides. The source material was peripheral blood. This sequence originates from a woman aged 30 to 39 who had recovered from COVID-19. The nucleotide sequence is given as TGTGCCAGCACGGCAGGGGGCGACTATAGCAATCAGCCCCAGCATTTT. Its translation is CASTAGGDYSNQPQHF.